This T cell receptor (beta chain) was captured by sequencing in a study of T cells in Graves' hyperthyroidism and ophthalmopathy. Notes on this clonotype: The antigen is undetermined. A read error may explain this, as a much larger clone is one base away.

Uncontrolled infection, other autoimmune disease, pregnancy or lactation excluded patients. Thyroid ultrasound and orbital computed tomography, with clinical symptoms and serum thyroxine and TRAb, informed diagnoses. Study findings and constraints: Ophthalmopathy and stable hyperthyroidism were separated by a 13 V-J model. Expanded thyroid clonotypes (above 0.001) were mostly also found in blood.

The CDR3 is made up of 13 amino acids. V was trimmed by 6 bases and J by 4 bases, leaving 12 bases between them. It was RNA transcripts that yielded the amplified TCR beta CDR3 regions. The HTBI primer set drove a first-round RT-PCR of the TCR CDR3. TCRdb passed the multiplex PCR reads through MiXCR, listing each CDR3 protein once. The data hold approximately 590,000 distinct CDR3 sequences, with about a sixth observed a single time. The receptor was derived from a young woman with Graves' hyperthyroidism. This chain connects TRBV12-3 or TRBV12-4 to TRBJ1-2; D unclear. The sequencing sample was made of blood. Written as DNA, the CDR3 is TGTGCCAGCAGCCCACCGAACTTCTATGGCTACACCTTC. Translating gives CASSPPNFYGYTF.